A selection of T cell receptor beta chains follows, all from one sample in a study of long-term antiretroviral therapy in people with HIV. The table came from immunoSEQ multiplex PCR; TCRdb's copy has only in-frame clones and leaves some out. The table lists 35,000 or so clones, 80% to 90% of them singletons. Sequencing was performed on unsorted PBMCs, taken 2.2 years after starting antiretroviral therapy. These receptors originate from a man between 18 and 35 years old with HIV. CDR3s include the opening cysteine and the closing phenylalanine or tryptophan. A D gene is named only where the DNA matches it firmly. Clone size appears in some rows only: once, few, many, or a class for an expanded clone.

.	TRBD1	TRBV5-1	TRBJ1-3	CASSPDRGPNTIYF	TGCGCCAGCAGCCCGGACAGGGGGCCCAACACCATATATTTT
.	TRBD1	TRBV9	TRBJ2-4	CASSTDRGHGKNIQYF	TGTGCCAGCAGCACTGACAGGGGGCATGGCAAAAACATTCAGTACTTC
.	.	TRBV9	TRBJ1-5	CASSVGGWANQPQHF	TGTGCCAGCAGCGTAGGGGGCTGGGCCAATCAGCCCCAGCATTTT
.	.	TRBV7-8	TRBJ1-3	CASSLGVGAGNTIYF	TGTGCCAGCAGCTTAGGGGTGGGGGCTGGAAACACCATATATTTT
.	.	TRBV2	TRBJ1-2	CASSPGGLSFGYTF	TGTGCCAGCAGTCCCGGGGGACTGTCGTTTGGCTACACCTTC
.	TRBD2	TRBV11-2	TRBJ2-5	CASSFSGGAGETQYF	TGTGCCAGCAGCTTTAGCGGGGGGGCAGGAGAGACCCAGTACTTC
once	.	TRBV9	TRBJ2-2	CASSVARGRGPTGELFF	TGTGCCAGCAGCGTAGCTCGGGGCAGGGGCCCCACCGGGGAGCTGTTTTTT
.	.	TRBV7-2	TRBJ1-5	CASSLEGFQPQHF	TGTGCCAGCAGCTTAGAAGGGTTTCAGCCCCAGCATTTT
.	.	TRBV5-4	TRBJ2-1	CASSPRQVEQFF	TGTGCCAGCAGCCCACGACAGGTGGAGCAGTTCTTC
.	.	TRBV18	TRBJ1-6	CASSLTGGSNSPLHF	TGTGCCAGCTCACTGACAGGTGGCAGCAACTCACCCCTCCACTTT
few	TRBD1	TRBV5-1	TRBJ1-2	CASSLATGVYGYTF	TGCGCCAGCAGCTTGGCGACAGGGGTCTATGGCTACACCTTC
.	.	TRBV28	TRBJ2-7	CASSLGGRDYEQYF	TGTGCCAGCAGTTTAGGGGGCAGGGATTACGAGCAGTACTTC
.	TRBD1	TRBV7-3	TRBJ2-3	CASARGQGDTQYF	TGTGCCAGCGCCAGGGGACAGGGAGATACGCAGTATTTT
.	.	TRBV6-6	TRBJ1-1	CASSLQGNTEAFF	TGTGCCAGCAGTCTACAGGGGAACACTGAAGCTTTCTTT
few	.	TRBV2	TRBJ2-4	CASSSGKNIQYF	TGTGCCAGCAGTAGCGGAAAAAACATTCAGTACTTC
.	.	TRBV5-6	TRBJ1-1	CASSFGLSHSALAFF	TGTGCCAGCAGCTTTGGACTATCCCACAGCGCCTTGGCTTTCTTT
.	TRBD2	TRBV7-6	TRBJ2-1	CASSPPGLVYNEQFF	TGTGCCAGCAGCCCCCCCGGACTAGTCTACAATGAGCAGTTCTTC
once	.	TRBV13	TRBJ1-1	CASSPPGGAGNTEAFF	TGTGCCAGCAGCCCCCCGGGGGGCGCGGGGAACACTGAAGCTTTCTTT
once	TRBD1	TRBV7-8	TRBJ1-2	CASTPGQGTGRYGYTF	TGTGCCAGCACCCCGGGACAGGGGACCGGCCGATATGGCTACACCTTC
.	TRBD2	TRBV6-5	TRBJ2-7	CASRTGGVKKYEQYF	TGTGCCAGCAGAACGGGGGGGGTCAAGAAGTACGAGCAGTACTTC
once	.	TRBV9	TRBJ1-1	CASSLWGGDLTEAFF	TGTGCCAGCAGCCTGTGGGGGGGGGATTTAACTGAAGCTTTCTTT
.	.	TRBV28	TRBJ1-3	CASSPTGQKGNTIYF	TGTGCCAGCAGTCCCACGGGACAAAAAGGAAACACCATATATTTT
.	.	TRBV27	TRBJ2-5	CASSSQRGSQETQYF	TGTGCCAGCAGTTCTCAACGGGGCAGCCAAGAGACCCAGTACTTC
.	.	TRBV9	TRBJ2-1	CASSVGRIGEQFF	TGTGCCAGCAGCGTAGGAAGAATCGGGGAGCAGTTCTTC
.	TRBD1	TRBV7-6	TRBJ2-1	CASSLLGGTGAYNEQFF	TGTGCCAGCAGCTTATTGGGGGGGACAGGGGCGTACAATGAGCAGTTCTTC
.	TRBD1	TRBV19	TRBJ1-4	CASTHATGLEKLFF	TGTGCCAGTACCCATGCGACAGGGCTTGAAAAACTGTTTTTT
.	.	TRBV23-1	TRBJ1-3	CASSQSSAGKSSGNTIYF	TGCGCCAGCAGTCAATCGTCGGCAGGGAAAAGCTCTGGAAACACCATATATTTT
.	TRBD1	TRBV4-1	TRBJ1-5	CASSQVGTGVNQPQHF	TGCGCCAGCAGCCAAGTTGGGACAGGGGTTAATCAGCCCCAGCATTTT
once	TRBD2	TRBV10-3	TRBJ2-5	CASWEGTEETQYF	TGTGCCTCCTGGGAGGGGACGGAAGAGACCCAGTACTTC
.	TRBD1	TRBV28	TRBJ2-7	CASSPWDRGSEQYF	TGTGCCAGCAGTCCATGGGACAGGGGTTCCGAGCAGTACTTC
.	TRBD1	TRBV27	TRBJ2-2	CASRLDRENTGELFF	TGTGCCAGCAGGTTGGACAGGGAGAACACCGGGGAGCTGTTTTTT
.	.	TRBV28	TRBJ1-4	CASSDPATNEKLFF	TGTGCCAGCAGTGATCCTGCAACTAATGAAAAACTGTTTTTT
.	.	TRBV5-1	TRBJ1-1	CASSALTGAAEAFF	TGCGCCAGCAGCGCCTTGACAGGTGCCGCTGAAGCTTTCTTT